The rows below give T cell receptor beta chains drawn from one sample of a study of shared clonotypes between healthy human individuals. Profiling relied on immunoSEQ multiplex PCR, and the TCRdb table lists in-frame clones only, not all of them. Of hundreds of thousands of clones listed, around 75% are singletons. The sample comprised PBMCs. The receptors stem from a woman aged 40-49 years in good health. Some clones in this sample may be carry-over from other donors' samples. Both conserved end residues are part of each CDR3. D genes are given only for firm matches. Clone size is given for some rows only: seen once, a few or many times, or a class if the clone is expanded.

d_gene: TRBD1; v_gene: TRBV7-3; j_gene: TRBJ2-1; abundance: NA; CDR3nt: TGTGCCAGCAGCGACAGGGGGCTGAGCTCCTACAATGAGCAGTTCTTC; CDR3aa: CASSDRGLSSYNEQFF
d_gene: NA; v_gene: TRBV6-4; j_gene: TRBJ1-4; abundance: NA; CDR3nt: TGTGCCAGCAGTGAGGATCCTAATGAAAAACTGTTTTTT; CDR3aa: CASSEDPNEKLFF
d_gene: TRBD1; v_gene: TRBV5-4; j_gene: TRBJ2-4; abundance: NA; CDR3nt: TGTGCCAGCAGCTTGAGTCGGGACAGGGGGCAGGACATTCAGTACTTC; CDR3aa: CASSLSRDRGQDIQYF
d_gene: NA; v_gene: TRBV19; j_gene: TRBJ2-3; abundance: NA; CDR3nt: TGTGCCAGTAGCAGGAGGGGGGCTAGCGGCACAGATACGCAGTATTTT; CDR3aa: CASSRRGASGTDTQYF
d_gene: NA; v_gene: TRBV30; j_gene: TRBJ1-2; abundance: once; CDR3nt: TGTGCCTGGGCGAAAGGAAGCTATGGCTACACCTTC; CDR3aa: CAWAKGSYGYTF
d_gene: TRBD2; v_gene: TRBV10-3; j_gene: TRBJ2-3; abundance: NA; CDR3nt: TGTGCCATCAGTGACAACGGGAGGGTCACAGATACGCAGTATTTT; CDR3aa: CAISDNGRVTDTQYF
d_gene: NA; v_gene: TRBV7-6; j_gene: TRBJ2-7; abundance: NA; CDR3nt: TGTGCCAGCAGCTTAGCGGGGGACCTTTACGAGCAGTACTTC; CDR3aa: CASSLAGDLYEQYF
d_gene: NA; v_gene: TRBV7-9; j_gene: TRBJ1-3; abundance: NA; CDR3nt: TGTGCCAGCAGCCGAGACTTGGGAACCATATATTTT; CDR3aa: CASSRDLGTIYF
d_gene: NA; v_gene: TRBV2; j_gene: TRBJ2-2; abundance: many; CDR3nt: TGTGCCAGCAGTGATCGGGCATATGGGGACACCGGGGAGCTGTTTTTT; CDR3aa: CASSDRAYGDTGELFF
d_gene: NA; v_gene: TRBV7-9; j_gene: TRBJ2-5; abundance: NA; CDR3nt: TGTGCCAGCAGCTTAGTCGGAATTGGGGAGACCCAGTACTTC; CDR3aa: CASSLVGIGETQYF
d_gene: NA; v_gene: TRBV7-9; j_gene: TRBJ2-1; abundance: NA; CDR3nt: TGTGCCAGCAGCTTAGAAGGAAGTATGGAGACCTACAATGAGCAGTTCTTC; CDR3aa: CASSLEGSMETYNEQFF
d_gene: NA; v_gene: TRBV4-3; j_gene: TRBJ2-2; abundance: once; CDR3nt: TGCGCCAGCAGCCAAGTTTCCACGAGCGGGGAGCTGTTTTTT; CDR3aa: CASSQVSTSGELFF
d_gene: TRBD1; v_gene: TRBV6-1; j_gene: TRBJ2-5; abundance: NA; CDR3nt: TGTGCCAGCAGTGAAATTAGACAGGGGCGAAGGGAGACCCAGTACTTC; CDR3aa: CASSEIRQGRRETQYF
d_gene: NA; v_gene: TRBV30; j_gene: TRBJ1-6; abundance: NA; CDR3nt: TGTGCCTGGAGTGTACAGGACAGCAATTCACCCCTCCACTTT; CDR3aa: CAWSVQDSNSPLHF
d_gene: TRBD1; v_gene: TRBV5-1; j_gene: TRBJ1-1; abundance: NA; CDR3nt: TGCGCCAGCAGCCTGACAGGGGGGGACACTGAAGCTTTCTTT; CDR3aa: CASSLTGGDTEAFF
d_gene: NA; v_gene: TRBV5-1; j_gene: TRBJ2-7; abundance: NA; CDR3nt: TGCGCCAGCAGCCGGACAGCCTCCTACGAGCAGTACTTC; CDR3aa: CASSRTASYEQYF
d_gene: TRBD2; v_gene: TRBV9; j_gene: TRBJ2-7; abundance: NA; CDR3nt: TGTGCCAGCAGCGTAGATTCTAAGGGAGCGGGAGGTTATTACGAGCAGTACTTC; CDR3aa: CASSVDSKGAGGYYEQYF
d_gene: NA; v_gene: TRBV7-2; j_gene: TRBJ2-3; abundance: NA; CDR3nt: TGTGCCAGCAGCTTAGCGGGGGCAGATACGCAGTATTTT; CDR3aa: CASSLAGADTQYF
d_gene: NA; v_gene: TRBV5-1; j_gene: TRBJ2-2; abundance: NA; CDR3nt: TGCGCCAGCAGCTTGGGCCCTGAGGGCATAGACACCGGGGAGCTGTTTTTT; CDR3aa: CASSLGPEGIDTGELFF
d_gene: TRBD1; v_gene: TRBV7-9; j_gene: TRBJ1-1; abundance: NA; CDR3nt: TGTGCCAGCAGCTTAAAGGACAGGGAGGGCGCTGAAGCTTTCTTT; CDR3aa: CASSLKDREGAEAFF
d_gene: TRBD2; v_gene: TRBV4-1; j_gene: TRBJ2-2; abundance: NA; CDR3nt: TGCGCCAGCAGCCACCTCAGACTAGCGGGGGACACCGGGGAGCTGTTTTTT; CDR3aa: CASSHLRLAGDTGELFF
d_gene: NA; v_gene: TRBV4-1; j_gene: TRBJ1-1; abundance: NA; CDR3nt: TGCGCCAGCAGCCAGGAGAAGAACACTGAAGCTTTCTTT; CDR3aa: CASSQEKNTEAFF
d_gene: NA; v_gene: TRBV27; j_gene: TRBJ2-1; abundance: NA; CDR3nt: TGTGCCAGCAGTTGGGGGAGTTGGTACAATGAGCAGTTCTTC; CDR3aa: CASSWGSWYNEQFF